This T cell receptor beta chain is from a study of T cell repertoires in cytomegalovirus infection. Study overall: From public TCR beta signatures came an indication of both CMV infection and matching HLA type. Study-wide results and limits: Cumulated frequencies of public TCR beta families served to identify carriers of CMV plus the relevant HLA. Clonotype analysis showed dominance of the ex vivo response by HLA-C-restricted CMV-specific TCR beta clonotypes.

CDR1 is SEHNR and CDR2 is FQNEAQ in the germline V gene (reference sequence). With 4 bases removed from V and 2 bases from J, the gap between germline ends came to 9 bases. The CDR3 is made up of 13 amino acids. A single record per CDR3 protein comes from TCRdb applying MiXCR to the reads. The sample lists some 940,000 distinct CDR3 sequences; around 29% were seen once. About this clonotype: No antigen is known for it.

The rearrangement uses TRBV7-9 and TRBJ2-7; D may be TRBD2 (7 bases). The TCR was taken from a human donor in good health (CMV status not recorded). Some clones in this sample may be carry-over from other donors' samples. The sequenced sample was cultured CD8+ T cells from PBMCs, obtained from culture after CMV antigen stimulation. Written as DNA, the CDR3 is TGTGCCAGCAGCTGGGGGGGGCCCTACGAGCAGTACTTC. Translating gives CASSWGGPYEQYF.